Below, 12 T cell receptor beta chains from the same sample are listed, as sequenced in a study of CD8+ T cells in alopecia areata. Regarding treatment: oral pan-JAK inhibitor, 5-10 mg twice daily. cDNA reverse transcribed from extracted RNA served as the sequencing template. Sequencing was performed with immunoSEQ multiplex PCR; in TCRdb, only in-frame clones are kept and a portion is missing. This sample has 150,000 to 250,000 clones; 45% to 75% occur once, and the top ten carry less than 3.5%. Specimen: CD4+ T cells sorted from blood, collected at week 4, from a patient treated with tofacitinib. The receptors were gathered from a human donor with alopecia areata.

The chain is built from TRBV4-3 and TRBJ2-3, with D possibly TRBD1 on 6 matching bases. The ends were cut back, 3 bases at V and 4 bases at J, with 11 bases in the middle. CDR1 and CDR2 (germline): LGHNA, YSLEER. The CDR3 is 14 amino acids. The CDR3 DNA reads as TGCGCCAGCAGCCAGCGAACAGGGTCAGATACGCAGTATTTT. Translation: CASSQRTGSDTQYF.

In DNA, the CDR3 is TGCAGCGTTGTAGGGACCGTCACTAATGAAAAACTGTTTTTT. It specifies CSVVGTVTNEKLFF. This chain links TRBV29-1 with TRBJ1-4; D possibly corresponds to TRBD1 (5 bases). Germline V gene sequence: CDR1 SQVTM, CDR2 ANQGSEA. V lost 4 bases to trimming and J lost 2 bases, with 11 bases between them. There are 14 residues in the CDR3.

In its sample, this clone was seen a few times. The rearrangement links TRBV19 to TRBJ2-1, with 7 bases fitting TRBD1. The germline gives CDR1 LNHDA, CDR2 SQIVND (reference sequence). The V segment lost 4 bases and the J segment 5 bases; nucleotides outside the gene matches: 20. The CDR3 extends over 19 amino acids. CDR3 bases: TGTGCCAGTAGTAAGGACAGAAGAAAAGACAGGGTGATGAACAATGAGCAGTTCTTC. It encodes CASSKDRRKDRVMNNEQFF.

The genes are TRBV30 and TRBJ2-2, with 12 bases lining up with TRBD2. V shed 4 bases and J 7 bases; nucleotides not matched to a gene: 10. Germline lookup yields CDR1 GTSNPN and CDR2 SVGIG (reference sequence). The CDR3 contains 16 residues. CDR3 sequence (DNA): TGTGCCTGGAATACGCAACTAGCGGGGGGTCTCGGGGAGCTGTTTTTT. It translates to CAWNTQLAGGLGELFF. Full variable domain (remainder filled in from reference TRBV30 and TRBJ2-2): SQTIHQWPATLVQPVGSPLSLECTVEGTSNPNLYWYRQAAGRGLQLLFYSVGIGQISSEVPQNLSASRPQDRQFILSSKKLLLSDSGFYLCAWNTQLAGGLGELFFGEGSRLTVL.

The chain carries TRBV4-1 and TRBJ2-3; no clear D. CDR1 MGHRA and CDR2 YSYEKL come from the germline V gene. This CDR3 spans 14 amino acids. V was clipped by 4 bases and J by 3 bases, with 11 bases between them. The CDR3 bases are TGCGCCAGCAGCCTACCCACCCGGACAGATACGCAGTATTTT. This encodes CASSLPTRTDTQYF.

The chain couples TRBV4-1 to TRBJ1-1; no clear D. Trimming pared 3 bases from V and 4 bases from J, leaving 21 bases between. The CDR3 has 17 residues. Germline V gene data show CDR1 as MGHRA and CDR2 as YSYEKL. The CDR3 spells CASSQGSVIRSSTEAFF. The CDR3 bases are TGCGCCAGCAGCCAGGGATCGGTAATCAGGTCGAGCACTGAAGCTTTCTTT.

J is TRBJ2-3 and V is TRBV5-1; D unresolved. The CDR3 is 15 residues long. Trimming removed 9 bases from V and 0 bases from J, with 17 bases in between. Germline CDR1 reads SGHRS; CDR2 reads YFSETQ. CDR3 residues: CATRPPSGSTDTQYF. CDR3 in DNA: TGCGCCACCCGACCCCCTTCCGGGAGCACAGATACGCAGTATTTT.

The chain employs TRBV4-1 and TRBJ2-6, with D possibly TRBD1 on 6 matching bases. The V gene lost 2 bases and the J gene lost 9 bases, with 20 bases spanning the gap. Germline CDR1 reads MGHRA; CDR2 reads YSYEKL. The CDR3 is 17 amino acids. CDR3 sequence: CASSQNNRVNSGNVLTF. The CDR3 DNA reads TGCGCCAGCAGCCAAAACAACAGGGTAAACTCAGGCAACGTCCTGACTTTC.

This clone was seen a few times. The chain joins TRBV9 to TRBJ1-6, with 7 bases that match TRBD1. The V segment lost 4 bases and the J segment 8 bases; nucleotides outside the gene matches: 6. The CDR3 contains 14 residues. Germline-derived CDR1 and CDR2 are SGDLS and YYNGEE. CDR3 loop: CASSQDREDSPLHF. As DNA, the CDR3 is TGTGCCAGCAGCCAAGACAGGGAAGATTCACCCCTCCACTTT.

The rearrangement links TRBV29-1 to TRBJ2-5; 8 nucleotides align to TRBD1. Germline V gene data show CDR1 as SQVTM and CDR2 as ANQGSEA. The CDR3 sequence is 16 residues long. Unmatched junction bases numbered 14, after V lost 6 bases and J lost 2 bases. This CDR3 is CSVGPGRGHRQETQYF. The CDR3 nucleotides read TGCAGCGTGGGCCCTGGCAGGGGGCATCGTCAAGAGACCCAGTACTTC. The variable domain in full, completed from reference TRBV29-1 and TRBJ2-5, reads SAVISQKPSRDICQRGTSLTIQCQVDSQVTMMFWYRQQPGQSLTLIATANQGSEATYESGFVIDKFPISRPNLTFSTLTVSNMSPEDSSIYLCSVGPGRGHRQETQYFGPGTRLLVL.

In this sample, this clone turned up many times. The rearrangement joins TRBV9 to TRBJ2-1, with D maybe TRBD1 (6 bases). V shed 0 bases and J shed 4 bases, with 11 bases lying between them. The germline gives CDR1 SGDLS, CDR2 YYNGEE. The CDR3 runs to 15 residues. The CDR3 protein is CASSVAPTGYNEQFF. CDR3 bases: TGTGCCAGCAGCGTAGCTCCGACAGGTTACAATGAGCAGTTCTTC.

This chain uses TRBV30 with TRBJ1-5, with a possible D match to TRBD1 (5 bases). The CDR3 runs 17 residues. The V end lost 0 bases, the J end lost 5 bases, and 20 bases lay between the germline ends. CDR1 and CDR2 from the germline V gene are GTSNPN and SVGIG (reference sequence). The CDR3 loop reads CAWSVRAGRPFYQPQHF. For the CDR3, the DNA is TGTGCCTGGAGTGTACGGGCAGGGAGACCCTTTTATCAGCCCCAGCATTTT.